Presented here are 26 T cell receptor beta chains from one specimen sequenced in a study of T cell clonotyping in hematopoietic cell transplantation. Repertoires were generated with immunoSEQ multiplex PCR, while TCRdb's copy carries only in-frame clones and drops some. The sample has about 10,000 clones, 51% seen once. Sample: peripheral blood mononuclear cells, taken 100 days after allogeneic stem cell transplant. These receptors were taken from a female patient aged 50 to 60 who had an allogeneic stem cell transplant from an unrelated donor, so the T cells may come from the graft donor. Some clones in this sample may be carry-over from other donors' samples.

The V gene is TRBV9, the J gene TRBJ2-7, with D perhaps matching TRBD1 (6 bases). Trimming removed 3 bases at V and 0 bases at J, with 10 bases between. Germline lookup yields CDR1 SGDLS and CDR2 YYNGEE. The CDR3 has 14 residues. CDR3: CASSGRDNSYEQYF. The CDR3 DNA reads TGTGCCAGCAGCGGCCGGGACAACTCCTACGAGCAGTACTTC. The entire variable domain, with the rest obtained from reference TRBV9 and TRBJ2-7, is as follows: DSGVTQTPKHLITATGQRVTLRCSPRSGDLSVYWYQQSLDQGLQFLIQYYNGEERAKGNILERFSAQQFPDLHSELNLSSLELGDSALYFCASSGRDNSYEQYFGPGTRLTVT.

The chain combines TRBV28 with TRBJ1-2; weak D call: TRBD1 (5 bases). Trimming shortened V by 3 bases and J by 4 bases, and 15 bases separated the two germline ends. Germline assignment: CDR1 MDHEN and CDR2 SYDVKM. The CDR3 covers 15 residues. The chain's CDR3 is CASSFLQGVGYGYTF. CDR3 coding DNA: TGTGCCAGCAGTTTCCTTCAGGGAGTTGGCTATGGCTACACCTTC.

This clone was detected only once. The rearrangement links TRBV6-6 to TRBJ1-6, with 7 bases aligning to TRBD1. Germline values: CDR1 MNHNY, CDR2 SVGAGI (reference sequence). The CDR3 runs 15 residues. V shed 3 bases and J 7 bases; nucleotides not matched to a gene: 6. The CDR3 protein is CASSYEGALNSPLHF. CDR3 sequence (DNA): TGTGCCAGCAGTTATGAGGGGGCATTAAATTCACCCCTCCACTTT.

A note on this clone: The same CDR3 is also encoded by other DNA sequences in this sample. The V call is TRBV30, the J call TRBJ2-7; D is undetermined. The V gene's germline CDR1 is GTSNPN and CDR2 SVGIG (reference sequence). V dropped 0 bases and J dropped 4 bases, with 4 bases sitting between them. CDR3 length equals 11 residues. CDR3 loop: CAWSVQYEQYF. CDR3 DNA: TGTGCCTGGAGTGTGCAATACGAGCAGTACTTC. The whole variable domain, filled in from reference TRBV30 and TRBJ2-7, reads SQTIHQWPATLVQPVGSPLSLECTVEGTSNPNLYWYRQAAGRGLQLLFYSVGIGQISSEVPQNLSASRPQDRQFILSSKKLLLSDSGFYLCAWSVQYEQYFGPGTRLTVT.

This clone was detected a few times. The chain combines TRBV14 with TRBJ2-5; no clear D gene. CDR1 is SGHDN and CDR2 is FVKESK in the germline V gene. The CDR3 totals 13 residues. Trimming cost V 3 bases and J 1 base, with 6 bases left between them. The CDR3 DNA reads TGTGCCAGCAGCCAGTGGACCCAAGAGACCCAGTACTTC. Encoded protein: CASSQWTQETQYF.

The genes are TRBV30 and TRBJ2-7; D is uncertain. This CDR3 comprises 13 residues. The V end lost 0 bases, the J end lost 6 bases, and 12 bases lay between the germline ends. Per the germline V gene, CDR1 is GTSNPN and CDR2 is SVGIG (reference sequence). For the CDR3, the DNA is TGTGCCTGGAGTGTAGAACTACGACGCGAGCAGTACTTC. Encoded protein: CAWSVELRREQYF.

The chain recombines TRBV30 with TRBJ1-1; the match to TRBD1 covers 9 bases. V gave up 8 bases and J gave up 3 bases; unmatched junction bases: 13. Germline-derived CDR1 and CDR2 are GTSNPN and SVGIG (reference sequence). There are 15 residues in the CDR3. CDR3 loop: CATTGGIRGDTEAFF. For the CDR3, the DNA is TGTGCCACTACAGGGGGCATTAGAGGGGACACTGAAGCTTTCTTT.

This chain uses TRBV30 with TRBJ2-6; no clear D gene. V lost 2 bases and J 4 bases, leaving 6 bases between the germline ends. The germline CDR1 and CDR2 sequences are GTSNPN and SVGIG (reference sequence). The CDR3 has 13 residues. CDR3 in amino acids: CAWSLGGANVLTF. CDR3 coding DNA: TGTGCCTGGAGTCTGGGCGGGGCCAACGTCCTGACTTTC.

The V gene is TRBV5-6, the J gene TRBJ2-7, with no clear D. There are 13 residues in the CDR3. The germline V and J ends were trimmed by 2 bases and 5 bases, with 11 bases remaining between them. Looked up from germline, CDR1 is SGHDT and CDR2 is YYEEEE. This CDR3 reads CASSFGEANEQYF. In nucleotides, the CDR3 is TGTGCCAGCAGCTTCGGCGAGGCGAACGAGCAGTACTTC.

The chain couples TRBV30 to TRBJ1-5; D is unresolved. Trimming pared 3 bases from V and 5 bases from J, leaving 11 bases between. Looked up from germline, CDR1 is GTSNPN and CDR2 is SVGIG (reference sequence). This CDR3 has 13 amino acids. The CDR3 protein is CAWSSFEDQPQHF. In DNA, the CDR3 is TGTGCCTGGAGCTCTTTCGAGGATCAGCCCCAGCATTTT.

The CDR3 region has the DNA TGTGCCAGCAGGGAGGGGGACCCATCAGATACGCAGTATTTT. Translated: CASREGDPSDTQYF. The genes are TRBV9 and TRBJ2-3; either TRBD1 or TRBD2 may fit D (6 bases each). This CDR3 is built from 14 residues. Germline V gene data show CDR1 as SGDLS and CDR2 as YYNGEE. Between the trimmed V and J ends, which lost 5 bases and 4 bases, there was a span of 14 bases.

This chain connects TRBV29-1 to TRBJ2-7; 7 positions agree with TRBD1. From germline, CDR1 is SQVTM and CDR2 ANQGSEA. V dropped 6 bases and J dropped 0; count of bases not matched to a gene: 14. This CDR3 has 16 amino acids. The DNA of the CDR3 is TGCAGCGTAGAGGAATGGAGGACAGGCAGCTCCTACGAGCAGTACTTC. Encoded protein: CSVEEWRTGSSYEQYF.

V usage is TRBV29-1 and J usage is TRBJ2-3; the D gene is possibly TRBD2 (5 bases). The CDR3 covers 14 residues. CDR1 is SQVTM and CDR2 is ANQGSEA in the germline V gene. Trimming stripped 4 bases from V and 0 bases from J, with 11 bases between. CDR3 sequence: CSVVRRTSTDTQYF. Written as DNA, the CDR3 is TGCAGCGTTGTGCGGCGGACTAGCACAGATACGCAGTATTTT.

The chain has TRBV27 and TRBJ2-7; possibly TRBD1 for D (5 bases). In germline, CDR1 is MNHEY, CDR2 SMNVEV (reference sequence). V lost 4 bases and J 6 bases, leaving 19 bases between the germline ends. This CDR3 spans 15 amino acids. The DNA of the CDR3 is TGTGCCAGCAGTTCAAATCAGGGAATTCAGGGCGAGCAGTACTTC. It codes for CASSSNQGIQGEQYF.

This chain uses TRBV5-1 with TRBJ1-1; D call uncertain. Trimming pared 2 bases from V and 0 bases from J, leaving 5 bases between. This CDR3 has 13 residues. Germline V gene sequence: CDR1 SGHRS, CDR2 YFSETQ. As DNA, the CDR3 is TGCGCCAGCAGCTTAAACATGAACACTGAAGCTTTCTTT. Its translation: CASSLNMNTEAFF.

This clone has just a few counts. The V gene is TRBV19, the J gene TRBJ2-3; 7 nucleotides align to TRBD2. Germline loops: CDR1 LNHDA, CDR2 SQIVND (reference sequence). The CDR3 spans 16 residues. With V trimmed by 5 bases and J by 1 base, 9 bases remained unmatched. In nucleotides, the CDR3 is TGTGCCAGTAGTGAACTGGCGGGAGAAGGCACAGATACGCAGTATTTT. It codes for CASSELAGEGTDTQYF.

The J gene is TRBJ1-1, the V gene TRBV30; unclear D gene. Germline V CDR1 and CDR2: GTSNPN, SVGIG (reference sequence). The CDR3 runs to 13 residues. With 4 bases removed from V and 0 bases from J, the gap between germline ends came to 9 bases. The CDR3 reads CAWKGFMNTEAFF. As DNA, the CDR3 is TGTGCCTGGAAGGGATTCATGAACACTGAAGCTTTCTTT. Complete variable domain (other parts from reference TRBV30 and TRBJ1-1): SQTIHQWPATLVQPVGSPLSLECTVEGTSNPNLYWYRQAAGRGLQLLFYSVGIGQISSEVPQNLSASRPQDRQFILSSKKLLLSDSGFYLCAWKGFMNTEAFFGQGTRLTVV.

The CDR3 nucleotides read TGTGCCAGCAGGGCCCCCTGGGACAGCCAAGAGACCCAGTACTTC. Translated: CASRAPWDSQETQYF. V usage is TRBV6-5 and J usage is TRBJ2-5, with TRBD1 matching over 7 bases. V shed 6 bases, J shed 1 base, and the junction held 8 bases outside the gene matches. Germline V gene data show CDR1 as MNHEY and CDR2 as SVGAGI. The CDR3 spans 15 residues.

The chain links TRBV28 to TRBJ1-1; 9 bases are shared with TRBD1. The CDR3 extends over 12 amino acids. V was pared by 5 bases and J by 9 bases, with 4 bases of the junction left unmatched. Germline V CDR1 and CDR2: MDHEN, SYDVKM. CDR3 in amino acids: CASSLGQGKAFF. In DNA, the CDR3 is TGTGCCAGCAGTCTTGGACAGGGGAAAGCTTTCTTT.

This rearrangement joins TRBV29-1 to TRBJ2-3; perhaps D is TRBD1 or TRBD2 (6 bases each). This CDR3 comprises 12 residues. The ends were cut back, 8 bases at V and 9 bases at J, with 18 bases in the middle. The germline CDR1 and CDR2 sequences are SQVTM and ANQGSEA. Here the CDR3 DNA reads TGCAGCAGTAACCGACAGGCGGGGACGCAGTATTTT. It is translated as CSSNRQAGTQYF.

V gene TRBV29-1 combines with J gene TRBJ2-3; D gene uncertain. V lost 1 base, J lost 7 bases, and 18 bases lay in between. The CDR3 length is 15 residues. Germline V gives CDR1 SQVTM, CDR2 ANQGSEA. The CDR3 DNA sequence: TGCAGCGTTGAAGTCGGGCCTCTGGTCCCCCATACGCAGTATTTT. This gives the protein CSVEVGPLVPHTQYF.

The chain carries TRBV5-6 and TRBJ1-2; D possibly corresponds to TRBD1 (6 bases). The CDR3 sequence is 13 residues long. V lost 2 bases and J 10 bases, leaving 15 bases between the germline ends. The germline V gene encodes CDR1 SGHDT and CDR2 YYEEEE. For the CDR3, the DNA is TGTGCCAGCAGCTTTGGCAGGGGAAATACCTACACCTTC. This encodes CASSFGRGNTYTF.

The genes are TRBV7-6 and TRBJ1-6; no firm D call. V lost 5 bases and J lost 7, with 9 bases in between. Germline lookup yields CDR1 SGHVS and CDR2 FNYEAQ. CDR3 length equals 13 residues. In nucleotides, the CDR3 is TGTGCCAGCAGCCCTTACAACAATTCACCCCTCCACTTT. Its translation: CASSPYNNSPLHF.

The chain employs TRBV7-8 and TRBJ2-3; the match to TRBD1 covers 10 bases. The CDR3 loop spans 16 amino acids. CDR1 and CDR2 from the germline V gene are SGHVS and FQNEAQ. J lost 3 bases, V lost 5 bases, and 8 bases had no gene match. CDR3 bases: TGTGCCAGCAGCCTACGCGACAGGGGGCGAACAGATACGCAGTATTTT. Translation: CASSLRDRGRTDTQYF.

V usage is TRBV30 and J usage is TRBJ1-1; TRBD1 matches 7 bases. CDR3 length: 12 residues. The germline V gene encodes CDR1 GTSNPN and CDR2 SVGIG (reference sequence). Unmatched junction bases numbered 3, after V lost 1 base and J lost 7 bases. CDR3 sequence reads: CAWSANRGEAFF. CDR3 nucleotide sequence: TGTGCCTGGAGTGCGAACAGGGGTGAAGCTTTCTTT.

V gene TRBV30 combines with J gene TRBJ2-2, with 7 bases fitting TRBD1. The V gene end was trimmed by 5 bases and the J gene end by 7 bases; junction bases not matched to a gene: 7. This CDR3 comprises 13 residues. Germline V gene lookup returns CDR1 GTSNPN and CDR2 SVGIG (reference sequence). The CDR3 DNA follows: TGTGCCTGGCACAGGGGAGATGGCGGGGAGCTGTTTTTT. This sequence encodes CAWHRGDGGELFF.